Presented here are 9 T cell receptor beta chains from one specimen sequenced in a study of blood T cells in healthy people across ages. A second PCR of roughly 7 to 11 cycles used a sample-barcoded 5' primer and a J-beta primer mix. Via MiXCR, TCRdb re-called the 5' RACE reads, giving one row per CDR3 protein. The sample has roughly 1.7 million distinct CDR3 sequences, about 32% seen once. The sequencing sample was made of blood. The receptors were sampled from a young woman in good health.

This clonotype was detected once. The V and J genes are TRBV20-1 and TRBJ1-5; D is ambiguous. V was pared by 5 bases and J by 4 bases, with 6 bases between. In germline, CDR1 is DFQATT, CDR2 SNEGSKA (reference sequence). The CDR3 runs to 11 residues. Here the CDR3 DNA reads TGCAGTGCTTTGGATAATCAGCCCCAGCATTTT. This sequence encodes CSALDNQPQHF.

The CDR3 loop is CSASGLFNEQFF. CDR3 in DNA: TGCAGTGCTAGCGGTCTGTTCAATGAGCAGTTCTTC. The gene calls are TRBV20-1 and TRBJ2-1; D is uncertain. Trimming removed 3 bases at V and 6 bases at J, with 9 bases between. The CDR3 extends over 12 amino acids. In germline, CDR1 is DFQATT, CDR2 SNEGSKA (reference sequence).

The V and J genes are TRBV6-1 and TRBJ1-2; 12 bases are a match to TRBD1. The CDR3 runs to 15 residues. The V gene's germline CDR1 is MNHNS and CDR2 SASEGT. Trimming at V came to 3 bases and at J to 5 bases, leaving 4 bases not matched to a gene. CDR3 protein: CASSDPGQGAYGYTF. Written as DNA, the CDR3 is TGTGCCAGCAGTGATCCGGGACAGGGGGCTTATGGCTACACCTTC.

This clonotype was recorded a few times. Germline and junction disagree at one end, which may indicate a read error. This sequence joins TRBV3-1 and TRBJ2-3; 9 bases fit TRBD2. CDR1 LGHDT and CDR2 YNNKEL come from the germline V gene (reference sequence). The CDR3 runs 16 residues. This CDR3 reads CASSQDLAGITDTKYF. In nucleotides, the CDR3 is TGTGCCAGCAGCCAGGATCTAGCGGGGATAACAGATACGAAGTATTTT.

This clonotype has more than one count but fewer than ten. V usage is TRBV9 and J usage is TRBJ1-5; 8 nucleotides agree with TRBD1. V shed 2 bases and J 7 bases; nucleotides not matched to a gene: 8. The CDR3 has 15 amino acids. Germline-derived CDR1 and CDR2 are SGDLS and YYNGEE. CDR3 nucleotides: TGTGCCAGCAGCGTCGGCCCGGACAGGGACCAGCCCCAGCATTTT. The encoded protein is CASSVGPDRDQPQHF.

The chain joins TRBV29-1 to TRBJ1-1; D remains ambiguous. The V and J ends lost 4 bases and 3 bases respectively, with 15 bases between them. Germline values: CDR1 SQVTM, CDR2 ANQGSEA. This CDR3 region has 14 residues. CDR3 DNA sequence: TGCAGCGTTGCGAGCCGGCAGGCCCACACTGAAGCTTTCTTT. It codes for CSVASRQAHTEAFF.

About this clonotype itself: The junction and the germline gene differ at one end; a read error may be behind it. V gene TRBV4-1 combines with J gene TRBJ2-5, with a tentative D call TRBD2 (5 bases). The germline V gene has CDR1 MGHRA and CDR2 YSYEKL. The CDR3 covers 16 residues. CDR3 in amino acids: CASSQEAGPHLETRYF. The CDR3 nucleotides are TGCGCCAGCAGCCAAGAGGCGGGCCCACACTTGGAGACCCGGTACTTC.

This clonotype came up a few times. The chain recombines TRBV4-1 with TRBJ2-7, with 7 nucleotides matching TRBD2. The CDR3 length is 16 residues. CDR1 and CDR2 from the germline V gene are MGHRA and YSYEKL. The trim removed 0 bases at V and 0 bases at J, leaving 5 bases unmatched. This chain's CDR3 is CASSQEERGISYEQYF. For the CDR3, the DNA is TGCGCCAGCAGCCAAGAAGAGCGGGGAATCTCCTACGAGCAGTACTTC.

The V gene is TRBV13, the J gene TRBJ2-1; TRBD2 aligns across 9 bases. From germline, CDR1 is PRHDT and CDR2 FYEKMQ (reference sequence). This CDR3 is 16 amino acids long. The V segment lost 5 bases and the J segment 4 bases; nucleotides outside the gene matches: 9. The CDR3 is CASSKTSGPLYNEQFF. The CDR3 DNA reads as TGTGCCAGCAGCAAAACTAGCGGGCCATTGTACAATGAGCAGTTCTTC.